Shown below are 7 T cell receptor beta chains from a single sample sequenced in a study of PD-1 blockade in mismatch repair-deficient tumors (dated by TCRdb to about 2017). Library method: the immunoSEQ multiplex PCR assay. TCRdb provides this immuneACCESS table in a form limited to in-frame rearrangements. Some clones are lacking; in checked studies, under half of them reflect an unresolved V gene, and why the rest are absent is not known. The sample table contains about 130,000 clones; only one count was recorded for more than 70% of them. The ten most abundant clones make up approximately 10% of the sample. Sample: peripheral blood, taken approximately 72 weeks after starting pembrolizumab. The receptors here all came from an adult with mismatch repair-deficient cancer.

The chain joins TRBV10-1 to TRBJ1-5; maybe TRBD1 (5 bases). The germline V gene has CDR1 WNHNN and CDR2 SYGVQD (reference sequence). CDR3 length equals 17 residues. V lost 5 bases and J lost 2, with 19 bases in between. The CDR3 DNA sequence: TGCGCCAGCAGTTCGCGGCTGTATCAGGGAGGCAATCAGCCCCAGCATTTT. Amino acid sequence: CASSSRLYQGGNQPQHF.

The CDR3 DNA follows: TGTGCCATCGCACCGGGGCTTGGTCCGTCCTACGAGCAGTACTTC. It codes for CAIAPGLGPSYEQYF. J is TRBJ2-7 and V is TRBV15; D may correspond to TRBD1 or TRBD2 (5 bases each). Looked up from germline, CDR1 is LNHNV and CDR2 is YYDKDF (reference sequence). Trimming took off 10 bases at V and 1 base at J, with 20 bases between the two ends. The length of the CDR3 is 15 residues.

The CDR3 DNA reads TGTGCCAGCAGCCTGGGGGGGCTTGCCTACAATGAGCAGTTCTTC. Its protein product is CASSLGGLAYNEQFF. The chain uses TRBV7-9 and TRBJ2-1; TRBD2 might be the D (7 bases). The CDR3 extends over 15 amino acids. Per the germline V gene, CDR1 is SEHNR and CDR2 is FQNEAQ (reference sequence). Trimming left V 5 bases short and J 2 bases short, with 13 bases between.

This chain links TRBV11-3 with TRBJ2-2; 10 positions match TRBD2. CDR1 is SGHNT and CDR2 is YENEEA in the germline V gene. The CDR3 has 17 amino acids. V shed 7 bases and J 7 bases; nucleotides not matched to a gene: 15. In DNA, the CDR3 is TGTGCCAGCAACTCCAGACAGCGGGAGGGCCTTAGCGGGGAGCTGTTTTTT. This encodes CASNSRQREGLSGELFF.

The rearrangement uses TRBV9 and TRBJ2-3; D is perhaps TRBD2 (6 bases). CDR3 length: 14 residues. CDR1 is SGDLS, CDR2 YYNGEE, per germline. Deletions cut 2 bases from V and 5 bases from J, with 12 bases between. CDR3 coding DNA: TGTGCCAGCAGCGTTGTTACCGGGGGAGATACGCAGTATTTT. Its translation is CASSVVTGGDTQYF.

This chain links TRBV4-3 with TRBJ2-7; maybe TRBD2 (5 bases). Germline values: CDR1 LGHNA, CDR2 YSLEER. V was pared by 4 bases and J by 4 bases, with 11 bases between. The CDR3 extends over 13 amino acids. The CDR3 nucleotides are TGCGCCAGCAGCCTTCGGACTGGTTACGAGCAGTACTTC. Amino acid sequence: CASSLRTGYEQYF.

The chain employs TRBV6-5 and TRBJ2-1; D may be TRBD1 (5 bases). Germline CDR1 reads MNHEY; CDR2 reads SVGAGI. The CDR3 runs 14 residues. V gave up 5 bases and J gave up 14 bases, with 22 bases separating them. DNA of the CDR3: TGTGCCAGCAGTCAGGGTGTTCTAAGAAGGAAGGAGTTCTTC. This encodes CASSQGVLRRKEFF.